This TCR beta chain was sequenced during a study of graft-versus-host responses after intestinal transplantation. Repertoires were generated with immunoSEQ multiplex PCR, while TCRdb's copy carries only in-frame clones and drops some. The table has 20,000 to 30,000 clones, 70% to 90% seen once; the top ten hold around 1.1%. Germline V lookup: CDR1 MDHEN, CDR2 SYDVKM. CDR3 length: 13 amino acids. The V and J ends lost 6 bases and 7 bases, in that order; junction bases with no gene match: 9. V gene TRBV28 combines with J gene TRBJ2-7; 7 positions agree with TRBD1. The TCR originated in a human patient who received an intestinal transplant, so some T cells may come from the graft donor. The sequences come from PBMCs, collected approximately 29 days after intestinal transplant. The CDR3 DNA is TGTGCCAGCAGGAATAGTCAGGGGGAAGAGCAGTACTTC. It encodes CASRNSQGEEQYF.